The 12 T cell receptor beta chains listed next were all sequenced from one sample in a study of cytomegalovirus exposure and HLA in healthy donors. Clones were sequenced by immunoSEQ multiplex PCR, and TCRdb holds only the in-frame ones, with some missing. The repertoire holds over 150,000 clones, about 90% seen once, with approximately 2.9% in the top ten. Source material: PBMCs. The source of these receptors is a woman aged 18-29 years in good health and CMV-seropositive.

In DNA, the CDR3 is TGTGCCAGAAGCTCGGGACAGGGGAAAAACACTGAAGCTTTCTTT. As protein: CARSSGQGKNTEAFF. The chain recombines TRBV5-3 with TRBJ1-1; TRBD1 aligns across 10 bases. TRBV5-3 is marked as an open reading frame, function uncertain. The CDR3 is 15 residues long. J lost 2 bases, V lost 3 bases, and 4 bases had no gene match.

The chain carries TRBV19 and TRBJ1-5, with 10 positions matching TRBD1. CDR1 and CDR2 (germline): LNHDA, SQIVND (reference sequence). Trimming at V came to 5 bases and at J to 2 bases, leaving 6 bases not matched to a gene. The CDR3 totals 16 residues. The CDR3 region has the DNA TGTGCCAGTAGTCCCGACAGGGGGCTGGGCAATCAGCCCCAGCATTTT. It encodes CASSPDRGLGNQPQHF.

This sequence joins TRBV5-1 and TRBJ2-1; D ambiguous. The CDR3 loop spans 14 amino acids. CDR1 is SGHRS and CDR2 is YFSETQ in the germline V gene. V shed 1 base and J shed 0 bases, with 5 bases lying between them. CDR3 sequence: CASSLMSSYNEQFF. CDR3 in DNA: TGCGCCAGCAGCTTGATGAGCTCCTACAATGAGCAGTTCTTC.

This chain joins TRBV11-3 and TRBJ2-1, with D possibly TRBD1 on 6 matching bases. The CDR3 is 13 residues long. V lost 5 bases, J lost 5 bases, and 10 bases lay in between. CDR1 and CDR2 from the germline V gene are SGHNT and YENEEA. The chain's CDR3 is CASSLWTDNEQFF. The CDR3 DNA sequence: TGTGCCAGCAGCCTATGGACAGACAATGAGCAGTTCTTC.

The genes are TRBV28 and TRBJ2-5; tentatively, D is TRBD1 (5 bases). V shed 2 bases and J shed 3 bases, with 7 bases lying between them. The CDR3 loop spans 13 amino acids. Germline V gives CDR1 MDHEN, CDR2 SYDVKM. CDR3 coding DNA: TGTGCCAGCAGTTTAGAAGGGGAAGAGACCCAGTACTTC. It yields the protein CASSLEGEETQYF.

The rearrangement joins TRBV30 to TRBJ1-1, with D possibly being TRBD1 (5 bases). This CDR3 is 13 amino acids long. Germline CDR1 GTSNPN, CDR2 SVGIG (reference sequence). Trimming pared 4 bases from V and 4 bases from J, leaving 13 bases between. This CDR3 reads CAWMRGGFTEAFF. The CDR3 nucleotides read TGTGCCTGGATGCGGGGGGGGTTCACTGAAGCTTTCTTT. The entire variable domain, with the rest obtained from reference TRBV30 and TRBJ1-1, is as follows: SQTIHQWPATLVQPVGSPLSLECTVEGTSNPNLYWYRQAAGRGLQLLFYSVGIGQISSEVPQNLSASRPQDRQFILSSKKLLLSDSGFYLCAWMRGGFTEAFFGQGTRLTVV.

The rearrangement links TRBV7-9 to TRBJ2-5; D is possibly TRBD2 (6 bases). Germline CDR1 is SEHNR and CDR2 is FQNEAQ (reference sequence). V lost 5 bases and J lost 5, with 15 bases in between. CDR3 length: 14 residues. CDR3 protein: CASSPHGGSETQYF. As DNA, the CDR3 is TGTGCCAGCAGCCCCCACGGGGGTTCGGAGACCCAGTACTTC.

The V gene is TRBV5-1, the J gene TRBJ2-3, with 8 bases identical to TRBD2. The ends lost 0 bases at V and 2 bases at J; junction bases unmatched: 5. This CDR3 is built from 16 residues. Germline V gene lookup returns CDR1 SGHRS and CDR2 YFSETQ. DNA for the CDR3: TGCGCCAGCAGCTTGGATCGGGGGGGAAACACAGATACGCAGTATTTT. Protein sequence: CASSLDRGGNTDTQYF.

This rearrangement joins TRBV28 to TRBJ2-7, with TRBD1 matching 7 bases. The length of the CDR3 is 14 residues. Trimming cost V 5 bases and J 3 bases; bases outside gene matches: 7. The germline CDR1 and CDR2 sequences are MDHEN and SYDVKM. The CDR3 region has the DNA TGTGCCAGCAGTAAAAGGGACAGCCTCTACGAGCAGTACTTC. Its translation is CASSKRDSLYEQYF.

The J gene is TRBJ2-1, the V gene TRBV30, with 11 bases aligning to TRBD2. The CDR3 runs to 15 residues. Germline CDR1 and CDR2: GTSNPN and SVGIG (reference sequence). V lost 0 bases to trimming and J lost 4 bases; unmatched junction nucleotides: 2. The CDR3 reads CAWSVLAGDYNEQFF. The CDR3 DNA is TGTGCCTGGAGTGTACTAGCGGGGGATTACAATGAGCAGTTCTTC.

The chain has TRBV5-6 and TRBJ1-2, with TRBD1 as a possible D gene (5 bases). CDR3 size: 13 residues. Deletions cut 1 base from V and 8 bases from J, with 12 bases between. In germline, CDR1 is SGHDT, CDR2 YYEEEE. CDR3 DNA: TGTGCCAGCAGCTTGCTCCAGGGAAGGGGCTACACCTTC. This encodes CASSLLQGRGYTF.

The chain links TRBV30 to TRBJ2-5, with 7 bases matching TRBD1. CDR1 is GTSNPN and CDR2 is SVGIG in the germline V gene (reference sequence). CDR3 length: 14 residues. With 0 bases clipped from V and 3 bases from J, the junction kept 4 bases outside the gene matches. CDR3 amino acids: CAWSVNDREETQYF. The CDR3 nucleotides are TGTGCCTGGAGTGTCAATGACAGGGAAGAGACCCAGTACTTC.